The clone carrying this T cell receptor (beta chain) was counted a few times. The target antigen is unknown. Using immunoSEQ multiplex PCR, the repertoire was profiled, and TCRdb retains in-frame clones only, with some absent. The sample carries 150,000 to 200,000 clones, 80% to 95% recorded once. CDR1 MNHEY and CDR2 SVGEGT come from the germline V gene. The CDR3 has 21 residues. V was clipped by 6 bases and J by 3 bases; unmatched bases: 28. This record comes from a study of T cell responses to AZD1222 COVID-19 vaccine. Regarding the study as a whole: Every sample of the repertoires postdated the peak T cell response. There were mostly white British donors and more females than males, and clonal diversity was possibly underestimated.

The clonotype was recovered from an adult in good health. The starting material was peripheral blood, obtained on day 0 of AZD1222 vaccination. The chain combines TRBV6-2 or TRBV6-3 with TRBJ2-5; 7 bases map to TRBD2. Here the CDR3 DNA reads TGTGCCAGCAGCCTCGGGACTAACCGCAGATTAAGAGGGAGGCCGGAAGAGACCCAGTACTTC. It translates to CASSLGTNRRLRGRPEETQYF.